A single sample is the source of the 3 T cell receptor beta chains below, sequenced in a study of cytomegalovirus exposure and HLA in healthy donors. The study ran its PCR with 60 Vbeta and 13 Jbeta primers. Data came from immunoSEQ multiplex PCR; TCRdb stores just in-frame clones and leaves some out. The sample shows 100,000 to 150,000 clones, about 85% of them seen only once. The sequenced material came from PBMCs. All receptors derive from a boy aged 5 to 17 in good health and CMV-seronegative.

J is TRBJ2-5 and V is TRBV27, with TRBD1 matching 7 bases. This CDR3 comprises 13 residues. V gave up 6 bases and J gave up 5 bases; unmatched junction bases: 6. CDR1 is MNHEY, CDR2 SMNVEV, per germline (reference sequence). CDR3 in DNA: TGTGCCAGCAGACCGACAGGGACGGAGACCCAGTACTTC. Translating it yields CASRPTGTETQYF.

This sequence joins TRBV6-4 and TRBJ1-5, with D possibly being TRBD1 (6 bases). Looked up from germline, CDR1 is MRHNA and CDR2 is SNTAGT. The CDR3 loop spans 14 amino acids. Deletions cut 6 bases from V and 6 bases from J, with 15 bases between. CDR3 loop: CASSLDSVGQPQHF. The CDR3 nucleotides are TGTGCCAGCAGCTTGGACAGCGTTGGTCAGCCCCAGCATTTT.

The V gene is TRBV5-1, the J gene TRBJ1-2; D remains ambiguous. Germline assignment: CDR1 SGHRS and CDR2 YFSETQ. This CDR3 has 14 amino acids. V was cut by 0 bases and J by 2 bases, with 8 bases left in between. The CDR3 loop reads CASSLAAENYGYTF. In DNA, the CDR3 is TGCGCCAGCAGCTTGGCCGCGGAGAACTATGGCTACACCTTC.